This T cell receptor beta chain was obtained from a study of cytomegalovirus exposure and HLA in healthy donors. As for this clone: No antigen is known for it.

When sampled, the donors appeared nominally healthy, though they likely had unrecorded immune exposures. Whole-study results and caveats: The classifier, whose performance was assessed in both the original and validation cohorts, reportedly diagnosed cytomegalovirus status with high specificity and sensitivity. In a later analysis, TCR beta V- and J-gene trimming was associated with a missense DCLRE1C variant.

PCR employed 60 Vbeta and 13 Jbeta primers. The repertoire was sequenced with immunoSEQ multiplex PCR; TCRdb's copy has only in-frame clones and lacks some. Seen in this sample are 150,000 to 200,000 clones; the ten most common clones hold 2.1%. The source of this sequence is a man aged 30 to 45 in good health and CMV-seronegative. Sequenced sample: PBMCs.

The CDR3 loop is CAWSDNYNEQFF. CDR3 nucleotides: TGTGCCTGGAGTGACAACTACAATGAGCAGTTCTTC. This chain links TRBV30 with TRBJ2-1; D gene unclear. Deletions cut 1 base from V and 3 bases from J, with 4 bases between. In germline, CDR1 is GTSNPN, CDR2 SVGIG (reference sequence). This CDR3 has 12 amino acids.